This T cell receptor beta chain was sequenced for a study of OX40 agonist ivuxolimab in advanced cancers. Study-level background: Three patients had partial responses: one hepatocellular carcinoma, two cutaneous melanoma.

With V trimmed by 4 bases and J by 7 bases, 15 bases remained unmatched. Per the germline V gene, CDR1 is GTSNPN and CDR2 is SVGIG (reference sequence). The CDR3 covers 17 residues. The protocol was immunoSEQ multiplex PCR, while the TCRdb copy is restricted to in-frame clones and leaves out a portion. The table has tens of thousands of clones, around 83% seen once. This receptor was taken from an adult with an advanced solid tumor such as melanoma, head and neck, liver or kidney cancer. The specimen comprised CD4+ or CD8+ T cells sorted from blood, sampled in a trial of the OX40 agonist ivuxolimab. The chain carries TRBV30 and TRBJ2-1, with TRBD1 matching over 11 bases. The CDR3 DNA follows: TGTGCCTGGATCCTCCACCGGGACAGGGGGTTGTGGAATGAGCAGTTCTTC. This gives the protein CAWILHRDRGLWNEQFF. Full variable domain (rest looked up from reference TRBV30 and TRBJ2-1): SQTIHQWPATLVQPVGSPLSLECTVEGTSNPNLYWYRQAAGRGLQLLFYSVGIGQISSEVPQNLSASRPQDRQFILSSKKLLLSDSGFYLCAWILHRDRGLWNEQFFGPGTRLTVL.